What follows describes a single TCR beta chain. Participant ages covered roughly 18 to 89 years across 25 or so US areas. Cohort placement rested on clinical history that participants reported themselves. The sample originates from a study of blood T cell repertoires in COVID-19. Study summary: T cells, B-cell-depleted T cells, or PBMCs provided the cDNA or gDNA that served as material.

The V segment lost 5 bases and the J segment 4 bases; nucleotides outside the gene matches: 23. The CDR3 consists of 19 residues. Germline CDR1 reads SGHKS; CDR2 reads YYEKEE (reference sequence). The protocol was immunoSEQ multiplex PCR, while the TCRdb copy is restricted to in-frame clones and leaves out a portion. The sample holds more than 400,000 clones, less than 95% seen once. The sequenced material came from PBMCs or T cells enriched from blood (not recorded which). The clonotype comes from a man aged 18 to 29 who had recovered from COVID-19. The chain joins TRBV5-5 to TRBJ2-5, with 7 bases aligning to TRBD2. DNA for the CDR3: TGTGCCAGCAGTTTCCGGACGAGAGCCATCAGCGGGATGGGAGAGACCCAGTACTTC. Translated: CASSFRTRAISGMGETQYF. Full variable domain (missing parts from reference TRBV5-5 and TRBJ2-5): DAGVTQSPTHLIKTRGQQVTLRCSPISGHKSVSWYQQVLGQGPQFIFQYYEKEERGRGNFPDRFSARQFPNYSSELNVNALLLGDSALYLCASSFRTRAISGMGETQYFGPGTRLLVL.